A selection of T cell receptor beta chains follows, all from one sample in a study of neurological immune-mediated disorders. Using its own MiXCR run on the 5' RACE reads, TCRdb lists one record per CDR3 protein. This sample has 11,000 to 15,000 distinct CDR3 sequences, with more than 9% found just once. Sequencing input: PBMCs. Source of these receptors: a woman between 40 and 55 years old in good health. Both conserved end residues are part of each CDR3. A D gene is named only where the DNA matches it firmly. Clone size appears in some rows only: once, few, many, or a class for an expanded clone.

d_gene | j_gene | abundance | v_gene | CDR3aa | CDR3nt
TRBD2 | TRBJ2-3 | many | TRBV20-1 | CSANGLALGTDTQYF | TGCAGTGCAAACGGACTAGCGCTGGGGACAGATACGCAGTATTTT
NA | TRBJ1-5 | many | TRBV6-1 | CASNAGLLGGPQHF | TGTGCCAGCAACGCGGGGCTGCTAGGAGGTCCCCAGCATTTT
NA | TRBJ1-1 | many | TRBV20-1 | CSAQEKTEAFF | TGCAGTGCTCAGGAGAAGACTGAAGCTTTCTTT
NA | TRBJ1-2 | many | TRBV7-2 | CASSPGRVEGQGYTF | TGTGCCAGCAGCCCAGGGCGTGTTGAGGGTCAAGGCTACACCTTC
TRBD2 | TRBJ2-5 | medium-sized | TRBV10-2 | CASSAAPGLAGGTQYF | TGCGCCAGCAGCGCCGCCCCGGGACTAGCTGGGGGGACCCAGTACTTC
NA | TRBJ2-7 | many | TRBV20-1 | CSARDSKGPYEQYF | TGCAGTGCTAGAGATTCTAAGGGACCCTACGAGCAGTACTTC
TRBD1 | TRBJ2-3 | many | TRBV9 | CASSSGQGDFSDTQYF | TGTGCCAGCAGCTCAGGACAGGGCGACTTCTCAGATACGCAGTATTTT
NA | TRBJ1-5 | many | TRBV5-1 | CASSLDSISNQPQHF | TGCGCCAGCAGCTTGGACAGTATTAGCAATCAGCCCCAGCATTTT
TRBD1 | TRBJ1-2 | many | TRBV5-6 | CASRPDRAYGYTF | TGTGCCAGCAGACCGGACAGGGCATACGGCTACACCTTC
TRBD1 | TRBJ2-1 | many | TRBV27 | CASSLSRQGNEQFF | TGTGCCAGCAGTTTATCGAGACAGGGCAATGAGCAGTTCTTC
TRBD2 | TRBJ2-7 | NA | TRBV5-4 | CASSLGTSGREQYF | TGTGCCAGCAGCTTGGGGACTAGCGGGAGAGAGCAGTACTTC
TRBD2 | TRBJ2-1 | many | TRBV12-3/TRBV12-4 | CASREGGRQYNEQFF | TGTGCCAGCCGGGAGGGCGGGAGACAGTACAATGAGCAGTTCTTC
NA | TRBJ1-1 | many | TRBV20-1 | CSADGGAPHTEAFF | TGCAGTGCTGACGGGGGGGCGCCGCACACTGAAGCTTTCTTT
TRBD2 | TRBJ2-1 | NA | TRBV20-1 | CSASPAGTSINEQFF | TGCAGTGCTTCCCCGGCGGGGACTAGCATCAATGAGCAGTTCTTC
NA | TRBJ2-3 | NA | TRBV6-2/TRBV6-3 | CASSPSLFFTRGTQYF | TGTGCCAGCAGCCCTTCGCTCTTTTTTACTAGGGGGACGCAGTATTTT
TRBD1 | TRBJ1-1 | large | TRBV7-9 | CASSLGGQGVYQAFF | TGTGCCAGCAGCTTAGGGGGACAGGGCGTGTATCAAGCTTTCTTT
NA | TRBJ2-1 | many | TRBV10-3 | CAISESGVGLDYEQFF | TGTGCCATCAGTGAGTCGGGCGTCGGATTAGATTATGAGCAGTTCTTC
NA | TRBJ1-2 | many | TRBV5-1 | CASSLDGQPNYGYTF | TGCGCCAGCAGCTTGGATGGACAGCCAAACTATGGCTACACCTTC
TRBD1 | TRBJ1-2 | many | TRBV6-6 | CASSLDRGLDGYTF | TGTGCCAGCAGTCTGGACAGGGGGCTGGATGGCTACACCTTC
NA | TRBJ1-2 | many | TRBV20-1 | CSAKKYGGGYTF | TGCAGTGCTAAGAAGTACGGGGGCGGCTACACCTTC
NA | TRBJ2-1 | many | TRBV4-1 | CASSQVGPLRSYNEQFF | TGCGCCAGCAGCCAAGTGGGCCCCCTTCGCTCCTACAATGAGCAGTTCTTC
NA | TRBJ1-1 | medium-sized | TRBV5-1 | CASSFRGWDTEAFF | TGCGCCAGCAGCTTCAGGGGATGGGACACTGAAGCTTTCTTT
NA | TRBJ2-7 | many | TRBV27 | CASSHPSDSYEQYF | TGTGCCAGCAGTCACCCTAGCGACTCCTACGAGCAGTACTTC
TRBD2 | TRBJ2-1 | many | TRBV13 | CASSLLAALVNEQFF | TGTGCCAGCAGCTTACTAGCGGCCTTGGTCAATGAGCAGTTCTTC
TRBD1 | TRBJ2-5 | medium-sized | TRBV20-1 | CSAWTGLGETQYF | TGCAGTGCGTGGACAGGGCTGGGGGAGACCCAGTACTTC
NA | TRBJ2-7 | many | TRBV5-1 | CASSLGVGIRNYEQYF | TGCGCCAGCAGCTTGGGCGTCGGAATCCGAAACTACGAGCAGTACTTC
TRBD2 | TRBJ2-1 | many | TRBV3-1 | CASSQMGGSSYNEQFF | TGTGCCAGCAGCCAAATGGGGGGGAGCTCCTACAATGAGCAGTTCTTC
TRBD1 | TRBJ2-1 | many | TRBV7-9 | CASSLAGQSYNEQFF | TGTGCCAGCAGCTTAGCGGGACAGTCATACAATGAGCAGTTCTTC
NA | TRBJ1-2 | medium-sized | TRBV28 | CASSFGQANYGYTF | TGTGCCAGCAGTTTCGGCCAGGCGAACTATGGCTACACCTTC
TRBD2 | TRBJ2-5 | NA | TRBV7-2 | CASSSNLPAPGGETQYF | TGTGCCAGCAGTTCTAACTTGCCCGCCCCGGGAGGGGAGACCCAGTACTTC
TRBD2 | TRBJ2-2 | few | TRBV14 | CASNPGTSVYTGELFF | TGTGCCAGCAACCCCGGGACTAGCGTCTACACCGGGGAGCTGTTTTTT
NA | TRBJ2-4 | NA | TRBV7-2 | CASSFFGGATKNIQYF | TGTGCCAGCAGCTTTTTCGGAGGGGCCACCAAAAACATTCAGTACTTC
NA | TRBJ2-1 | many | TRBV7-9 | CASRPTPGKQFF | TGTGCCAGCAGACCAACTCCCGGGAAGCAGTTCTTC
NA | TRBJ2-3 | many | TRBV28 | CASSFSGLANTDTQYF | TGTGCCAGCAGTTTTTCGGGACTCGCAAACACAGATACGCAGTATTTT
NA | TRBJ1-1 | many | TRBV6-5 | CASSSDGPNTEAFF | TGTGCCAGCAGTTCGGACGGTCCGAACACTGAAGCTTTCTTT
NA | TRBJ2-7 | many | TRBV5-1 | CASRSDYEQYF | TGCGCCAGCCGATCTGACTACGAGCAGTACTTC
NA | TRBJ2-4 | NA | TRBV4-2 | CASSQGETKNIQYF | TGTGCCAGCAGCCAAGGGGAGACCAAAAACATTCAGTACTTC
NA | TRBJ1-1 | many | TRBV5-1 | CASSLGTDEAFF | TGCGCCAGCAGCTTGGGGACAGATGAAGCTTTCTTT